The 22 T cell receptor beta chains below all came from one sample that was sequenced in a study of OX40 agonist ivuxolimab in advanced cancers. Method: immunoSEQ multiplex PCR; TCRdb's copy keeps in-frame clones and lacks some. The sample has roughly 64,000 clones, roughly 81% seen once; the top ten hold 2.5% to 3.5%. The sequencing used CD4+ or CD8+ T cells sorted from blood, collected in a trial of the OX40 agonist ivuxolimab. These receptor sequences come from an adult with an advanced solid tumor such as melanoma, head and neck, liver or kidney cancer.

This clone was picked up a small number of times. This sequence joins TRBV6-5 and TRBJ1-1; D is unresolved. Per germline, CDR1 MNHEY and CDR2 SVGAGI. The V gene lost 0 bases and the J gene lost 0 bases, with 8 bases spanning the gap. The CDR3 totals 15 residues. The CDR3 DNA follows: TGTGCCAGCAGTTACTCGGGCAGTATGAACACTGAAGCTTTCTTT. The encoded protein is CASSYSGSMNTEAFF.

The chain employs TRBV5-1 and TRBJ2-3; the match to TRBD1 covers 7 bases. Germline V gene lookup returns CDR1 SGHRS and CDR2 YFSETQ. Trimming took 0 bases from V and 0 from J; bases not matched to a gene: 4. The CDR3 sequence is 16 residues long. The CDR3 bases are TGCGCCAGCAGCTTGGGGGGACAGCCTAGCACAGATACGCAGTATTTT. Its protein product is CASSLGGQPSTDTQYF.

A note on this clone: This specimen includes other DNA sequences encoding the same CDR3. This chain links TRBV7-2 with TRBJ1-3, with D tentatively TRBD1 (6 bases). Germline lookup yields CDR1 SGHTA and CDR2 FQGNSA. This CDR3 comprises 15 residues. V was clipped by 3 bases and J by 2 bases, with 11 bases between them. In DNA form, the CDR3 reads TGTGCCAGCAGCTTGGCACGGGACACTGGAAACACCATATATTTT. Its protein is CASSLARDTGNTIYF.

The chain employs TRBV9 and TRBJ2-7; 7 bases map to TRBD2. J gave up 2 bases and V 4 bases, and 6 bases lay outside the gene matches. The CDR3 spans 14 residues. Germline CDR1 SGDLS, CDR2 YYNGEE. This CDR3 is CASSRTGTTYEQYF. CDR3 sequence (DNA): TGTGCCAGCAGCCGAACCGGGACTACCTACGAGCAGTACTTC.

This clone showed up just once. The rearrangement links TRBV19 to TRBJ1-1; 8 bases map to TRBD1. The CDR3 totals 14 residues. The ends lost 7 bases at V and 1 base at J; junction bases unmatched: 5. Looked up from germline, CDR1 is LNHDA and CDR2 is SQIVND (reference sequence). Written as DNA, the CDR3 is TGTGCCAGTACAGGGGGCTGGGAGAACACTGAAGCTTTCTTT. It is translated as CASTGGWENTEAFF.

The V and J genes are TRBV6-1 and TRBJ2-2; D gene ambiguous. This CDR3 is 14 amino acids long. The V end lost 1 base, the J end lost 7 bases, and 10 bases lay between the germline ends. CDR1 and CDR2 from the germline V gene are MNHNS and SASEGT. CDR3 nucleotide sequence: TGTGCCAGCAGTGAAGAGTTTGCTTTCGGGGAGCTGTTTTTT. Its translation: CASSEEFAFGELFF.

J is TRBJ1-2 and V is TRBV6-6; D gene uncertain. The germline V and J ends were trimmed by 6 bases and 5 bases, with 22 bases remaining between them. CDR3 length equals 16 residues. The germline gives CDR1 MNHNY, CDR2 SVGAGI (reference sequence). Here the CDR3 reads CASSNLFPMDVYGYTF. For the CDR3, the DNA is TGTGCCAGCAGCAACTTATTCCCTATGGATGTATATGGCTACACCTTC.

The chain combines TRBV7-8 with TRBJ1-2, with TRBD1 as a possible D gene (5 bases). V was clipped by 1 base and J by 4 bases, with 7 bases between them. The germline gives CDR1 SGHVS, CDR2 FQNEAQ. This CDR3 has 13 residues. CDR3 residues: CASSLETVYGYTF. The CDR3 nucleotides read TGTGCCAGCAGCTTAGAGACAGTCTATGGCTACACCTTC.

V usage is TRBV4-1 and J usage is TRBJ2-1; D ambiguous. Trimming removed 1 base at V and 4 bases at J, with 8 bases between. The CDR3 spans 14 residues. Germline V gene data show CDR1 as MGHRA and CDR2 as YSYEKL. CDR3 sequence reads: CASSQVPGYNEQFF. The DNA of the CDR3 is TGCGCCAGCAGCCAAGTTCCCGGGTACAATGAGCAGTTCTTC.

This chain joins TRBV7-8 and TRBJ1-5; 7 nucleotides line up with TRBD1. Trimming removed 0 bases from V and 0 bases from J; junction bases left unmatched: 2. This CDR3 contains 16 residues. The germline V gene encodes CDR1 SGHVS and CDR2 FQNEAQ. The CDR3 here is CASSLAGTVSNQPQHF. CDR3 DNA: TGTGCCAGCAGCTTAGCCGGGACAGTTAGCAATCAGCCCCAGCATTTT. Full variable domain (rest looked up from reference TRBV7-8 and TRBJ1-5): GAGVSQSPRYKVAKRGQDVALRCDPISGHVSLFWYQQALGQGPEFLTYFQNEAQLDKSGLPSDRFFAERPEGSVSTLKIQRTQQEDSAVYLCASSLAGTVSNQPQHFGDGTRLSIL.

The chain carries TRBV5-1 and TRBJ1-4; D possibly corresponds to TRBD1 (6 bases). Trimming removed 4 bases from V and 8 bases from J, with 15 bases in between. This CDR3 has 14 residues. Germline CDR1 is SGHRS and CDR2 is YFSETQ. DNA for the CDR3: TGCGCCAGCAGCGACGGGGGGGCGCGAGAAAAACTGTTTTTT. Encoded protein: CASSDGGAREKLFF.

CDR3 sequence (DNA): TGTGCCAGCAGCCAAGAACCGGGGGGGCTAAGTCAGCCCCAGCATTTT. It yields the protein CASSQEPGGLSQPQHF. This chain joins TRBV4-2 and TRBJ1-5, with a possible D match to TRBD1 (6 bases). CDR3 length: 16 residues. Between the trimmed V and J ends, which lost 0 bases and 6 bases, there was a span of 15 bases. Per germline, CDR1 LGHNA and CDR2 YNFKEQ.

The chain carries TRBV6-1 and TRBJ2-7, with TRBD1 matching 7 bases. V was pared by 7 bases and J by 3 bases, with 6 bases of the junction left unmatched. The CDR3 length is 13 residues. Germline CDR1 and CDR2: MNHNS and SASEGT. The CDR3 DNA follows: TGTGCCAGCACCCTACAGGGGTACTACGAGCAGTACTTC. It encodes CASTLQGYYEQYF.

The rearrangement links TRBV6-1 to TRBJ1-3, with D hard to call. The V end lost 9 bases, the J end lost 6 bases, and 18 bases lay between the germline ends. Germline loops: CDR1 MNHNS, CDR2 SASEGT. This CDR3 comprises 14 residues. In DNA, the CDR3 is TGTGCCAGTAACGGCAGGAACGGAGCAAACACCATATATTTT. Its protein product is CASNGRNGANTIYF.

The chain couples TRBV19 to TRBJ2-2, with 11 bases that match TRBD1. Germline V lookup: CDR1 LNHDA, CDR2 SQIVND (reference sequence). CDR3 length: 15 residues. Germline trimming cut 5 bases from V and 5 bases from J; bases unmatched to any gene: 4. This chain's CDR3 is CASSRGTGGTGELFF. The CDR3 DNA follows: TGTGCCAGTAGTCGAGGGACAGGGGGGACCGGGGAGCTGTTTTTT. The variable domain in full, completed from reference TRBV19 and TRBJ2-2, reads DGGITQSPKYLFRKEGQNVTLSCEQNLNHDAMYWYRQDPGQGLRLIYYSQIVNDFQKGDIAEGYSVSREKKESFPLTVTSAQKNPTAFYLCASSRGTGGTGELFFGEGSRLTVL.

This chain uses TRBV27 with TRBJ2-3; 7 nucleotides match TRBD2. The ends lost 4 bases at V and 5 bases at J; junction bases unmatched: 6. CDR1 MNHEY and CDR2 SMNVEV come from the germline V gene (reference sequence). The CDR3 is 14 residues long. The CDR3 loop reads CASSWTRRRDTQYF. CDR3 in DNA: TGTGCCAGCAGTTGGACTAGGCGGAGAGATACGCAGTATTTT.

J is TRBJ1-1 and V is TRBV18; 10 bases fit TRBD1. Trimming removed 2 bases from V and 5 bases from J; junction bases left unmatched: 11. Germline CDR1 is KGHSH and CDR2 is LQKENI. The CDR3 is 17 residues long. As DNA, the CDR3 is TGTGCCAGCTCACCAATCCGACAGGGGGCGGGGGGGACTGAAGCTTTCTTT. Translation: CASSPIRQGAGGTEAFF. Filled out from reference TRBV18 and TRBJ1-1, the complete variable domain reads NAGVMQNPRHLVRRRGQEARLRCSPMKGHSHVYWYRQLPEEGLKFMVYLQKENIIDESGMPKERFSAEFPKEGPSILRIQQVVRGDSAAYFCASSPIRQGAGGTEAFFGQGTRLTVV.

The chain has TRBV29-1 and TRBJ2-1, with 7 bases that match TRBD2. Germline CDR1 is SQVTM and CDR2 is ANQGSEA. V lost 1 base and J lost 7; bases outside the gene matches: 7. This CDR3 contains 14 residues. The CDR3 reads CSVEGGGSWNEQFF. The DNA of the CDR3 is TGCAGCGTTGAAGGAGGCGGGAGCTGGAATGAGCAGTTCTTC.

The chain is built from TRBV2 and TRBJ2-3; no reliable D call. This CDR3 comprises 13 residues. Germline values: CDR1 SNHLY, CDR2 FYNNEI. The V gene lost 1 base and the J gene lost 5 bases, with 7 bases spanning the gap. CDR3 bases: TGTGCCAGCAGTGAAGGAGGAGAAGATACGCAGTATTTT. Translation gives CASSEGGEDTQYF.

This clone was seen once. The V gene is TRBV11-3, the J gene TRBJ1-1; 9 positions agree with TRBD1. Germline trimming cut 5 bases from V and 5 bases from J; bases unmatched to any gene: 3. The length of the CDR3 is 13 residues. Per germline, CDR1 SGHNT and CDR2 YENEEA. CDR3 nucleotide sequence: TGTGCCAGCAGCCAGGGACAGGGAACTGAAGCTTTCTTT. This encodes CASSQGQGTEAFF.

The rearrangement uses TRBV30 and TRBJ1-2; perhaps TRBD1 as D (5 bases). This CDR3 is 15 amino acids long. Trimming took 0 bases from V and 0 from J, leaving 11 bases between them. From germline, CDR1 is GTSNPN and CDR2 SVGIG (reference sequence). The DNA of the CDR3 is TGTGCCTGGAGTGTGGGGACGGATGCTAACTATGGCTACACCTTC. As protein: CAWSVGTDANYGYTF.

The J gene is TRBJ2-3, the V gene TRBV30; 7 nucleotides match TRBD2. Germline V lookup: CDR1 GTSNPN, CDR2 SVGIG (reference sequence). The J segment lost 0 bases and the V segment lost 4 bases, leaving 4 bases of the junction unmatched. This CDR3 comprises 14 residues. The CDR3 loop is CAWTSGLSTDTQYF. The CDR3 coding sequence is TGTGCCTGGACATCGGGACTAAGCACAGATACGCAGTATTTT. Full variable domain (remainder filled in from reference TRBV30 and TRBJ2-3): SQTIHQWPATLVQPVGSPLSLECTVEGTSNPNLYWYRQAAGRGLQLLFYSVGIGQISSEVPQNLSASRPQDRQFILSSKKLLLSDSGFYLCAWTSGLSTDTQYFGPGTRLTVL.